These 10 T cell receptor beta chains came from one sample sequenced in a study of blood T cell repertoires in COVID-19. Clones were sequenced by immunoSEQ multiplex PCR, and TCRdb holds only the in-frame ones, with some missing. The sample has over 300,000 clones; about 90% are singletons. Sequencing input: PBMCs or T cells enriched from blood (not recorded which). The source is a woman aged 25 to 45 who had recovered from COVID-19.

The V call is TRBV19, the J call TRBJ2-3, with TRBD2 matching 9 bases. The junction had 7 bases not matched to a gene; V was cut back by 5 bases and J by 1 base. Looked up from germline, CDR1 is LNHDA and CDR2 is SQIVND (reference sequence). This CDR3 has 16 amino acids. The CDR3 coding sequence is TGTGCCAGTAGTCCGACTAGCGGATGGGGCACAGATACGCAGTATTTT. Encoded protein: CASSPTSGWGTDTQYF.

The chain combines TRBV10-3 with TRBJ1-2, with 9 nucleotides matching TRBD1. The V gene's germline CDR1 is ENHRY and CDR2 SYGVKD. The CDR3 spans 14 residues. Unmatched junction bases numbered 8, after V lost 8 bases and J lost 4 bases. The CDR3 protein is CAIGGTGTIYGYTF. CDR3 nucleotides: TGTGCCATCGGGGGGACAGGGACTATCTATGGCTACACCTTC.

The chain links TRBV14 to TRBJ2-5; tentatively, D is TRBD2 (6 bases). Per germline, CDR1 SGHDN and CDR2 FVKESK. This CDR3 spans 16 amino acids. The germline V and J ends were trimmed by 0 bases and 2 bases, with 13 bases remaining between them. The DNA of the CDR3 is TGTGCCAGCAGCCAAGATGGTCGGCGGGGACAAGAGACCCAGTACTTC. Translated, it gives CASSQDGRRGQETQYF.

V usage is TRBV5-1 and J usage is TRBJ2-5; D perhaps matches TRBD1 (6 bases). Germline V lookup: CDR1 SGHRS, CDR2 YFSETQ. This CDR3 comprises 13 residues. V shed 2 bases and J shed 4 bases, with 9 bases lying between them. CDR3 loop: CASSFEGVETQYF. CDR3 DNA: TGCGCCAGCAGCTTTGAGGGGGTAGAGACCCAGTACTTC.

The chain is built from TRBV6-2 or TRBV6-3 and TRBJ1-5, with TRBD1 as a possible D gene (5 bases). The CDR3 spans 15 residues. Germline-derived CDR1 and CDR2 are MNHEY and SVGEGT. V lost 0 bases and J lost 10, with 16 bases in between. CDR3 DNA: TGTGCCAGCAGTTACTCGGGGCCGGGGGATGTTCCCCAGCATTTT. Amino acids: CASSYSGPGDVPQHF.

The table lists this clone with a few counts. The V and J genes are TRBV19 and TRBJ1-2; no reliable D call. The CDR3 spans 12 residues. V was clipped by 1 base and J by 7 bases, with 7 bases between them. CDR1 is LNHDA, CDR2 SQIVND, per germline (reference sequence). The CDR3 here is CASSIGVFGYTF. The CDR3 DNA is TGTGCCAGTAGTATAGGCGTTTTTGGCTACACCTTC.

The CDR3 DNA reads TGTGCCAGTAGTATTCAGGACAGGGACACTGAAGCTTTCTTT. As protein: CASSIQDRDTEAFF. The rearrangement joins TRBV19 to TRBJ1-1; 8 bases map to TRBD1. This CDR3 comprises 14 residues. Germline CDR1 is LNHDA and CDR2 is SQIVND (reference sequence). V gave up 3 bases and J gave up 3 bases; unmatched junction bases: 3. The variable domain in full, with the rest retrieved from reference TRBV19 and TRBJ1-1, is DGGITQSPKYLFRKEGQNVTLSCEQNLNHDAMYWYRQDPGQGLRLIYYSQIVNDFQKGDIAEGYSVSREKKESFPLTVTSAQKNPTAFYLCASSIQDRDTEAFFGQGTRLTVV.

The CDR3 region is CATKTGLTTDTQYF. The CDR3 DNA reads as TGTGCCACCAAGACAGGGCTCACCACAGATACGCAGTATTTT. This sequence joins TRBV19 and TRBJ2-3; 7 bases map to TRBD1. Germline V gene data show CDR1 as LNHDA and CDR2 as SQIVND (reference sequence). The CDR3 extends over 14 amino acids. J lost 2 bases, V lost 10 bases, and 9 bases had no gene match.

The CDR3, as DNA: TGTGCCTGGAACCGAGGGGGCTTGACTGAAGCTTTCTTT. Translating gives CAWNRGGLTEAFF. V and J are TRBV30 and TRBJ1-1; 7 bases align to TRBD1. The CDR3 is 13 amino acids. With 4 bases clipped from V and 5 bases from J, the junction kept 7 bases outside the gene matches. In germline, CDR1 is GTSNPN, CDR2 SVGIG (reference sequence). Complete variable domain (other parts from reference TRBV30 and TRBJ1-1): SQTIHQWPATLVQPVGSPLSLECTVEGTSNPNLYWYRQAAGRGLQLLFYSVGIGQISSEVPQNLSASRPQDRQFILSSKKLLLSDSGFYLCAWNRGGLTEAFFGQGTRLTVV.

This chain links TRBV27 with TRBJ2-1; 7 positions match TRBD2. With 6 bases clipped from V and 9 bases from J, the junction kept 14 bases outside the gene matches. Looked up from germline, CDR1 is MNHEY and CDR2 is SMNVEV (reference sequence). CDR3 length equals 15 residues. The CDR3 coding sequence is TGTGCCAGCAGCCTAGCGGCGGGCCTTACTGCTGAGCAGTTCTTC. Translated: CASSLAAGLTAEQFF.